These 23 T cell receptor beta chains were all obtained from the same sample, sequenced in a study of blood T cell repertoires in COVID-19. Assay: immunoSEQ multiplex PCR; the TCRdb copy retains only in-frame clones and omits some. Among hundreds of thousands of clones listed, more than 85% were seen once. Sequencing input: peripheral blood. These receptors were obtained from a man in his 60s with COVID-19, enrolled during active disease.

The J gene is TRBJ2-5, the V gene TRBV9; maybe TRBD2 (6 bases). The germline V and J ends were trimmed by 0 bases and 5 bases, with 14 bases remaining between them. CDR1 and CDR2 (germline): SGDLS, YYNGEE. CDR3 length: 15 residues. The chain's CDR3 is CASSVDGGDGETQYF. CDR3 nucleotides: TGTGCCAGCAGCGTAGACGGGGGAGATGGGGAGACCCAGTACTTC. The whole variable domain, filled in from reference TRBV9 and TRBJ2-5, reads DSGVTQTPKHLITATGQRVTLRCSPRSGDLSVYWYQQSLDQGLQFLIQYYNGEERAKGNILERFSAQQFPDLHSELNLSSLELGDSALYFCASSVDGGDGETQYFGPGTRLLVL.

The V call is TRBV30, the J call TRBJ2-7, with D possibly being TRBD1 (5 bases). V was pared by 4 bases and J by 9 bases, with 16 bases between. The CDR3 length is 12 residues. Germline values: CDR1 GTSNPN, CDR2 SVGIG (reference sequence). CDR3 sequence: CAWNGPGIVQYF. DNA of the CDR3: TGTGCCTGGAATGGTCCAGGGATCGTGCAGTACTTC.

The chain links TRBV7-2 to TRBJ2-7; D remains ambiguous. The germline gives CDR1 SGHTA, CDR2 FQGNSA. The CDR3 is made up of 12 amino acids. The V end was cut by 5 bases, the J end by 5 bases, with 10 bases between. This CDR3 is CASSPYRDEQYF. The CDR3 nucleotides are TGTGCCAGCAGCCCATACCGGGACGAGCAGTACTTC.

Note on this clone: Other DNA sequences in this sample translate to the same CDR3. The chain recombines TRBV18 with TRBJ1-1; D unresolved. With 6 bases removed from V and 2 bases from J, the gap between germline ends came to 7 bases. Germline values: CDR1 KGHSH, CDR2 LQKENI. This CDR3 has 12 amino acids. CDR3 residues: CASSTVNTEAFF. Written as DNA, the CDR3 is TGTGCCAGCTCTACAGTCAACACTGAAGCTTTCTTT.

The J gene is TRBJ2-1, the V gene TRBV11-2, with a weak D call TRBD2 (5 bases). The CDR3 runs to 15 residues. V lost 5 bases to trimming and J lost 10 bases, with 21 bases between them. Germline V gene lookup returns CDR1 SGHAT and CDR2 FQNNGV. Written as DNA, the CDR3 is TGTGCCAGCAGCGTCAGGACTCGCCAAGTGGAGGAGCAGTTCTTC. Translating gives CASSVRTRQVEEQFF.

This chain uses TRBV18 with TRBJ1-1, with 7 bases that match TRBD1. The CDR3 runs 15 residues. Per germline, CDR1 KGHSH and CDR2 LQKENI. Trimming took 2 bases from V and 6 from J; bases not matched to a gene: 9. This CDR3 reads CASSPANQGVAEAFF. The CDR3 bases are TGTGCCAGCTCACCAGCCAATCAGGGGGTCGCTGAAGCTTTCTTT.

This chain uses TRBV18 with TRBJ2-7; 9 bases map to TRBD2. Germline V CDR1 and CDR2: KGHSH, LQKENI. CDR3 length: 14 amino acids. Trimming removed 3 bases from V and 2 bases from J; junction bases left unmatched: 2. The CDR3 coding sequence is TGTGCCAGCTCACCGACTAGCGGTCCCTACGAGCAGTACTTC. Translating it yields CASSPTSGPYEQYF.

The chain combines TRBV27 with TRBJ1-3; no clear D. Germline CDR1 and CDR2: MNHEY and SMNVEV (reference sequence). The CDR3 is 13 amino acids. V lost 2 bases, J lost 2 bases, and 4 bases lay in between. The CDR3 DNA is TGTGCCAGCAGTTTAGCGGCTGGAAACACCATATATTTT. The encoded protein is CASSLAAGNTIYF.

This rearrangement joins TRBV7-2 to TRBJ2-3, with D tentatively TRBD2 (6 bases). Trimming shortened V by 2 bases and J by 2 bases, and 14 bases separated the two germline ends. The germline V gene has CDR1 SGHTA and CDR2 FQGNSA. This CDR3 has 16 residues. Here the CDR3 reads CASSLTSLTHTDTQYF. CDR3 DNA: TGTGCCAGCAGCTTAACTAGCCTTACCCACACAGATACGCAGTATTTT.

Here the CDR3 reads CASNPTGRATEAFF. In nucleotides, the CDR3 is TGTGCCAGCAACCCGACAGGGAGAGCCACTGAAGCTTTCTTT. The V call is TRBV6-2 or TRBV6-3, the J call TRBJ1-1, with 7 bases that match TRBD1. Trimming took 7 bases from V and 4 from J; bases not matched to a gene: 9. Germline-derived CDR1 and CDR2 are MNHEY and SVGEGT. This CDR3 contains 14 residues.

The V and J genes are TRBV5-4 and TRBJ1-5; D might be TRBD1 (5 bases). This CDR3 comprises 13 residues. V lost 4 bases to trimming and J lost 1 base, with 6 bases between them. The germline V gene has CDR1 SGHNT and CDR2 YYREEE (reference sequence). As DNA, the CDR3 is TGTGCCAGCAGCGGGGGGAGCAATCAGCCCCAGCATTTT. It is translated as CASSGGSNQPQHF.

The genes are TRBV9 and TRBJ1-1, with 7 bases aligning to TRBD1. V dropped 2 bases and J dropped 0; count of bases not matched to a gene: 7. The CDR3 contains 16 residues. Germline CDR1 reads SGDLS; CDR2 reads YYNGEE. The CDR3 spells CASSVGTANMNTEAFF. DNA for the CDR3: TGTGCCAGCAGCGTCGGGACAGCTAACATGAACACTGAAGCTTTCTTT. The complete variable domain, with remaining parts taken from reference TRBV9 and TRBJ1-1, reads DSGVTQTPKHLITATGQRVTLRCSPRSGDLSVYWYQQSLDQGLQFLIQYYNGEERAKGNILERFSAQQFPDLHSELNLSSLELGDSALYFCASSVGTANMNTEAFFGQGTRLTVV.

The genes are TRBV2 and TRBJ2-2; 8 bases agree with TRBD2. The CDR3 consists of 14 residues. The trim removed 6 bases at V and 5 bases at J, leaving 5 bases unmatched. In germline, CDR1 is SNHLY, CDR2 FYNNEI. In nucleotides, the CDR3 is TGTGCCAGCAGGCGAGCGGGGGAGACCGGGGAGCTGTTTTTT. Protein sequence: CASRRAGETGELFF.

The chain has TRBV11-3 and TRBJ2-4; D ambiguous. Germline CDR1 is SGHNT and CDR2 is YENEEA. The ends were cut back, 5 bases at V and 1 base at J, with 9 bases in the middle. CDR3 length: 14 residues. The chain's CDR3 is CASSDTRAKNIQYF. The CDR3 nucleotides are TGTGCCAGCAGCGACACCAGGGCCAAAAACATTCAGTACTTC.

The chain couples TRBV3-1 (or the pseudogene TRBV3-2) to TRBJ2-3; 13 bases align to TRBD2. The germline V gene encodes CDR1 LGHDT and CDR2 YNNKEL (reference sequence). V was pared by 4 bases and J by 3 bases, with 1 base of the junction left unmatched. This CDR3 is built from 15 residues. In DNA form, the CDR3 reads TGTGCCAGCAGCCTACTAGCGGGAGGGACAGATACGCAGTATTTT. As protein: CASSLLAGGTDTQYF.

The count of this clone is one. The V and J genes are TRBV28 and TRBJ1-5; D is uncertain. The germline V gene has CDR1 MDHEN and CDR2 SYDVKM. Trimming took 6 bases from V and 1 from J, leaving 7 bases between them. CDR3 size: 13 residues. DNA of the CDR3: TGTGCCAGCAGCGTGTTAAGCAATCAGCCCCAGCATTTT. It yields the protein CASSVLSNQPQHF.

The V and J genes are TRBV30 and TRBJ2-3; 7 nucleotides agree with TRBD2. Germline V gene sequence: CDR1 GTSNPN, CDR2 SVGIG (reference sequence). Trimming removed 3 bases from V and 0 bases from J; junction bases left unmatched: 12. CDR3 size: 17 residues. This chain's CDR3 is CAWSGLVLRESTDTQYF. The CDR3 bases are TGTGCCTGGAGCGGACTAGTCCTTAGAGAAAGCACAGATACGCAGTATTTT.

The chain has TRBV27 and TRBJ2-7, with TRBD2 matching over 7 bases. CDR1 MNHEY and CDR2 SMNVEV come from the germline V gene (reference sequence). J gave up 3 bases and V 0 bases, and 5 bases lay outside the gene matches. The CDR3 is 15 residues long. The CDR3 nucleotides are TGTGCCAGCAGTTTATCGGGGACTACTTTCTACGAGCAGTACTTC. Translating gives CASSLSGTTFYEQYF.

This chain connects TRBV15 to TRBJ1-6, with D possibly TRBD1 on 6 matching bases. The CDR3 is 21 residues long. Germline CDR1 LNHNV, CDR2 YYDKDF (reference sequence). The V gene lost 0 bases and the J gene lost 2 bases, with 23 bases spanning the gap. The CDR3 region has the DNA TGTGCCACCAGCAGAGATGGGGTTCAGACGGGGGGCCCGGCCTATAATTCACCCCTCCACTTT. This codes for CATSRDGVQTGGPAYNSPLHF.

The chain is built from TRBV30 and TRBJ1-2; D gene uncertain. V was shortened by 0 bases and J by 2 bases, with 10 bases between the two germline ends. Germline values: CDR1 GTSNPN, CDR2 SVGIG (reference sequence). The CDR3 consists of 14 residues. The DNA of the CDR3 is TGTGCCTGGAGTGTTCCAGGAAGCAACTATGGCTACACCTTC. Translating gives CAWSVPGSNYGYTF.

In DNA, the CDR3 is TGTGCCAGCAGTGAGGGACACCTCTATGGCTACACCTTC. Translated, it gives CASSEGHLYGYTF. The chain links TRBV27 to TRBJ1-2; D is possibly TRBD1 (6 bases). Per the germline V gene, CDR1 is MNHEY and CDR2 is SMNVEV (reference sequence). CDR3 length: 13 amino acids. Trimming removed 5 bases at V and 4 bases at J, with 11 bases between.

The chain recombines TRBV30 with TRBJ1-6; D is unresolved. This CDR3 comprises 11 residues. V lost 1 base, J lost 12 bases, and 7 bases lay in between. Germline CDR1 and CDR2: GTSNPN and SVGIG (reference sequence). CDR3 protein: CAWSGGVPLHF. CDR3 bases: TGTGCCTGGAGTGGAGGAGTACCCCTCCACTTT.

J is TRBJ1-2 and V is TRBV24-1, with D tentatively TRBD1 (5 bases). V lost 0 bases and J 3 bases, leaving 10 bases between the germline ends. Germline V gene lookup returns CDR1 KGHDR and CDR2 SFDVKD. This CDR3 has 15 amino acids. For the CDR3, the DNA is TGTGCCACCAGTGATTTGCAAGGAGGGGACTATGGCTACACCTTC. Translating it yields CATSDLQGGDYGYTF.